This T cell receptor beta chain originates from a study of response to subunit inactivated influenza vaccine. TCRdb used MiXCR to reprocess the RT-PCR reads, holding one entry per CDR3 protein. The sample has 500,000 to 700,000 distinct CDR3 sequences, roughly 25% seen once. Trimming pared 3 bases from V and 4 bases from J, leaving 9 bases between. CDR3 length: 14 amino acids. CDR1 and CDR2 (germline): KGHSH, LQKENI. These data were also filed under a second study, of T cells expressing NK-cell markers. Turning to that study: Beta-chain TCR cDNA was generated via 5'RACE template switching with UMIs. Clones of NKG2C+ T cells that had expanded were of unclear HCMV specificity.

The sequences come from CD4+ T cells sorted from PBMCs, collected 11 to 12 days after vaccination. The clonotype comes from a man aged 50-60 years who received an inactivated influenza vaccine. V gene TRBV18 combines with J gene TRBJ2-2; D unclear. CDR3 in amino acids: CASSPRGPTGELFF. The CDR3 coding sequence is TGTGCCAGCTCACCCCGAGGACCCACCGGGGAGCTGTTTTTT.